What follows is one T cell receptor beta chain and its context. The study collected blood at first hyperthyroidism diagnosis, before any ophthalmopathy symptoms arose. The data stem from a study of T cells in Graves' hyperthyroidism and ophthalmopathy. Study-level background: At initial diagnosis, before any treatment had begun, peripheral blood was obtained.

TCR beta CDR3 regions were amplified from RNA transcripts. The primer set for the first-round RT-PCR of the TCR CDR3 was HTBI. TCRdb redid the calling of the multiplex PCR reads with MiXCR, one entry per CDR3 protein. The sample lists under 300,000 distinct CDR3 sequences, about 15% occurring once. V lost 4 bases and J 0 bases, leaving 8 bases between the germline ends. The germline CDR1 and CDR2 sequences are SGHRS and YFSETQ. The CDR3 is made up of 14 amino acids. The chain has TRBV5-1 and TRBJ1-5, with D unclear. Sequencing input: blood. This sequence originates from a woman between 50 and 59 years old with Graves' hyperthyroidism that later progressed to Graves' ophthalmopathy. CDR3 protein: CASSVGYSNQPQHF. In nucleotides, the CDR3 is TGCGCCAGCAGCGTCGGATATAGCAATCAGCCCCAGCATTTT.